Below, 26 T cell receptor beta chains from the same sample are listed, as sequenced in a study of OX40 agonist ivuxolimab in advanced cancers. Sequenced by immunoSEQ multiplex PCR; TCRdb stores in-frame clones only, minus some. This sample has 64,000 or so clones; approximately 83% occur once, and the top ten carry 0.7%. The specimen was CD4+ or CD8+ T cells sorted from blood, collected in a trial of the OX40 agonist ivuxolimab. The receptors come from an adult with an advanced solid tumor such as melanoma, head and neck, liver or kidney cancer.

This chain connects TRBV10-3 to TRBJ2-5; the D call may be TRBD1 or TRBD2 (5 bases each). Germline-derived CDR1 and CDR2 are ENHRY and SYGVKD. The CDR3 runs to 17 residues. Trimming removed 0 bases at V and 3 bases at J, with 17 bases between. This CDR3 is CAISESWVRELEETQYF. DNA for the CDR3: TGTGCCATCAGTGAGTCCTGGGTCAGGGAGTTAGAAGAGACCCAGTACTTC.

The V gene is TRBV15, the J gene TRBJ2-5, with TRBD2 identical over 11 bases. Germline CDR1 is LNHNV and CDR2 is YYDKDF (reference sequence). Trimming at V came to 1 base and at J to 4 bases, leaving 11 bases not matched to a gene. The CDR3 covers 18 residues. The CDR3 DNA is TGTGCCACCAGCAGAGGAAACCCTACTAGCGGGAGAAGAGAGACCCAGTACTTC. Encoded protein: CATSRGNPTSGRRETQYF. The whole variable domain, filled in from reference TRBV15 and TRBJ2-5, reads DAMVIQNPRYQVTQFGKPVTLSCSQTLNHNVMYWYQQKSSQAPKLLFHYYDKDFNNEADTPDNFQSRRPNTSFCFLDIRSPGLGDTAMYLCATSRGNPTSGRRETQYFGPGTRLLVL.

Only a few counts were recorded for this clone. The chain uses TRBV5-4 and TRBJ2-4; 12 nucleotides line up with TRBD2. The CDR3 is 19 residues long. The V gene's germline CDR1 is SGHNT and CDR2 YYREEE (reference sequence). Trimming took 0 bases from V and 3 from J; bases not matched to a gene: 10. DNA of the CDR3: TGTGCCAGCAGCTTGGGTTTAACTAGCGGGGGGCAAAACAAAAACATTCAGTACTTC. Protein sequence: CASSLGLTSGGQNKNIQYF.

This sequence joins TRBV7-2 and TRBJ2-5; unclear D gene. The CDR3 sequence is 13 residues long. The ends were cut back, 1 base at V and 5 bases at J, with 8 bases in the middle. The germline V gene encodes CDR1 SGHTA and CDR2 FQGNSA. The DNA of the CDR3 is TGTGCCAGCAGCTTAGGCTTTCGGGAGACCCAGTACTTC. Translated: CASSLGFRETQYF. Looking up the rest from reference TRBV7-2 and TRBJ2-5 gives the full variable domain: GAGVSQSPSNKVTEKGKDVELRCDPISGHTALYWYRQSLGQGLEFLIYFQGNSAPDKSGLPSDRFSAERTGGSVSTLTIQRTQQEDSAVYLCASSLGFRETQYFGPGTRLLVL.

The chain joins TRBV19 to TRBJ2-6; D is perhaps TRBD2 (6 bases). The V end was cut by 7 bases, the J end by 1 base, with 8 bases between. CDR1 and CDR2 from the germline V gene are LNHDA and SQIVND (reference sequence). The CDR3 runs 14 residues. The CDR3 loop reads CASKAGSGANVLTF. CDR3 coding DNA: TGTGCCAGTAAGGCGGGATCTGGGGCCAACGTCCTGACTTTC.

V is TRBV6-1 and J is TRBJ2-4, with D possibly being TRBD1 or TRBD2 (5 bases each). The length of the CDR3 is 16 residues. The V gene lost 4 bases and the J gene lost 0 bases, with 13 bases spanning the gap. Germline V gives CDR1 MNHNS, CDR2 SASEGT. Here the CDR3 reads CASSGGDWIAKNIQYF. CDR3 DNA sequence: TGTGCCAGCAGTGGAGGGGATTGGATAGCCAAAAACATTCAGTACTTC.

This clone has just a few counts. The gene calls are TRBV5-1 and TRBJ2-4; D is possibly TRBD2 (6 bases). Germline CDR1 and CDR2: SGHRS and YFSETQ. The ends were cut back, 3 bases at V and 9 bases at J, with 13 bases in the middle. This CDR3 region has 13 residues. CDR3: CASSSGTLGIQYF. The CDR3 nucleotides are TGCGCCAGCAGCTCCGGGACTTTGGGCATTCAGTACTTC.

This chain links TRBV12-5 with TRBJ1-1; no clear D. CDR1 and CDR2 from the germline V gene are LGHNT and FRNRAP. This CDR3 is 20 amino acids long. Trimming stripped 7 bases from V and 2 bases from J, with 32 bases between. CDR3 bases: TGTGCTAGTGTCCCCCCCGAAACTATTGCTGGACGCCCAAGAAACACTGAAGCTTTCTTT. This encodes CASVPPETIAGRPRNTEAFF.

This sequence joins TRBV7-3 and TRBJ2-2, with a possible D match to TRBD1 (6 bases). The CDR3 is 16 residues long. Trimming took 4 bases from V and 4 from J, leaving 16 bases between them. Germline V gene lookup returns CDR1 SGHTA and CDR2 FQGTGA. CDR3 bases: TGTGCCAGCAGCTCATCCTCAGGGGTCTCCACCGGGGAGCTGTTTTTT. Its protein product is CASSSSSGVSTGELFF.

This clone appeared a single time. The chain recombines TRBV18 with TRBJ1-4; unclear D gene. This CDR3 is built from 13 residues. Germline values: CDR1 KGHSH, CDR2 LQKENI. The V and J ends lost 4 bases and 7 bases respectively, with 10 bases between them. The chain's CDR3 is CASSLKMIEKLFF. CDR3 bases: TGTGCCAGCTCACTAAAAATGATTGAAAAACTGTTTTTT.

This clone has only a few counts. This chain links TRBV4-1 with TRBJ1-1; D uncertain. CDR1 is MGHRA, CDR2 YSYEKL, per germline. The CDR3 sequence is 14 residues long. Deletions cut 4 bases from V and 2 bases from J, with 11 bases between. CDR3 coding DNA: TGCGCCAGCAGCCCCCAGGAGATTAACACTGAAGCTTTCTTT. Translated, it gives CASSPQEINTEAFF.

CDR3 DNA: TGTGCCAGCAGTTTTGATTTGGCGTCCAGCTCCTACGAGCAGTACTTC. Translated: CASSFDLASSSYEQYF. The V and J genes are TRBV27 and TRBJ2-5; D unresolved. The DNA end is more similar to TRBJ2-7, so the J call may be wrong. The CDR3 runs to 16 residues. Germline V gene data show CDR1 as MNHEY and CDR2 as SMNVEV (reference sequence).

J is TRBJ2-3 and V is TRBV5-4, with D unresolved. This CDR3 is built from 16 residues. The germline V gene encodes CDR1 SGHNT and CDR2 YYREEE (reference sequence). V lost 1 base, J lost 0 bases, and 12 bases lay in between. CDR3 in DNA: TGTGCCAGCAGCTTGAAAGCCCAGCCAAGCACAGATACGCAGTATTTT. Amino acid sequence: CASSLKAQPSTDTQYF. The full variable domain, with the rest looked up from reference TRBV5-4 and TRBJ2-3, is ETGVTQSPTHLIKTRGQQVTLRCSSQSGHNTVSWYQQALGQGPQFIFQYYREEENGRGNFPPRFSGLQFPNYSSELNVNALELDDSALYLCASSLKAQPSTDTQYFGPGTRLTVL.

This chain links TRBV19 with TRBJ2-7; D is ambiguous. Germline V gene lookup returns CDR1 LNHDA and CDR2 SQIVND (reference sequence). This CDR3 contains 14 residues. V was shortened by 7 bases and J by 0 bases, with 13 bases between the two germline ends. This CDR3 is CASKTDPYSYEQYF. In DNA form, the CDR3 reads TGTGCCAGTAAAACGGACCCCTACTCCTACGAGCAGTACTTC.

V gene TRBV27 combines with J gene TRBJ2-5, with 7 positions matching TRBD1. V was clipped by 6 bases and J by 2 bases; unmatched bases: 3. The germline V gene encodes CDR1 MNHEY and CDR2 SMNVEV (reference sequence). This CDR3 region has 13 residues. CDR3 sequence (DNA): TGTGCCAGCAGCCGGGACAGACAAGAGACCCAGTACTTC. The encoded protein is CASSRDRQETQYF.

Only a few counts were recorded for this clone. The gene calls are TRBV5-6 and TRBJ1-1, with TRBD1 matching over 7 bases. V lost 3 bases to trimming and J lost 0 bases; unmatched junction nucleotides: 14. CDR3 length: 18 amino acids. CDR1 SGHDT and CDR2 YYEEEE come from the germline V gene. DNA for the CDR3: TGTGCCAGCAGCTCCCGAGAGCGGGACAGATTCATGAACACTGAAGCTTTCTTT. It codes for CASSSRERDRFMNTEAFF.

This clone was observed once. The CDR3 is CASRGSGTETQYF. The CDR3 nucleotides read TGTGCCAGTAGGGGTAGCGGGACGGAGACCCAGTACTTC. The V and J genes are TRBV19 and TRBJ2-5; 8 nucleotides agree with TRBD2. The CDR3 length is 13 residues. The junction had 5 bases not matched to a gene; V was cut back by 6 bases and J by 5 bases. Germline loops: CDR1 LNHDA, CDR2 SQIVND (reference sequence).

The chain recombines TRBV5-5 with TRBJ1-4; the match to TRBD1 covers 7 bases. This CDR3 has 15 residues. Germline trimming cut 1 base from V and 8 bases from J; bases unmatched to any gene: 8. Germline V gene data show CDR1 as SGHKS and CDR2 as YYEKEE (reference sequence). The DNA for the CDR3 is TGTGCCAGCAGCTTGTACGGACAGGTGGGGGAAAAACTGTTTTTT. Residues: CASSLYGQVGEKLFF. Variable domain in full (rest from reference TRBV5-5 and TRBJ1-4): DAGVTQSPTHLIKTRGQQVTLRCSPISGHKSVSWYQQVLGQGPQFIFQYYEKEERGRGNFPDRFSARQFPNYSSELNVNALLLGDSALYLCASSLYGQVGEKLFFGSGTQLSVL.

This rearrangement joins TRBV5-1 to TRBJ2-5; perhaps TRBD2 as D (7 bases). The V gene lost 5 bases and the J gene lost 0 bases, with 11 bases spanning the gap. Germline V lookup: CDR1 SGHRS, CDR2 YFSETQ. The CDR3 loop spans 14 amino acids. The CDR3 DNA sequence: TGCGCCAGCAGAGGGGGACTAAACCAAGAGACCCAGTACTTC. Translating it yields CASRGGLNQETQYF.

This clone was counted only a few times. This rearrangement joins TRBV5-1 to TRBJ1-2, with D unresolved. Germline values: CDR1 SGHRS, CDR2 YFSETQ. This CDR3 is built from 13 residues. V was clipped by 0 bases and J by 6 bases, with 9 bases between them. CDR3 DNA sequence: TGCGCCAGCAGCTTGGTTTTCAGTGATGGCTACACCTTC. It yields the protein CASSLVFSDGYTF.

V gene TRBV11-3 combines with J gene TRBJ2-7; no definite D call. Germline CDR1 SGHNT, CDR2 YENEEA. There are 12 residues in the CDR3. Trimming cost V 0 bases and J 6 bases, with 6 bases left between them. The CDR3 DNA is TGTGCCAGCAGCTTAGATAGCAGCGAGCAGTACTTC. The encoded protein is CASSLDSSEQYF.

The chain couples TRBV18 to TRBJ2-5; D remains ambiguous. Per germline, CDR1 KGHSH and CDR2 LQKENI. The CDR3 consists of 12 residues. V gave up 3 bases and J gave up 3 bases, with 5 bases separating them. Written as DNA, the CDR3 is TGTGCCAGCTCACCTGAGGAAGAGACCCAGTACTTC. Its translation is CASSPEEETQYF. The whole variable domain, filled in from reference TRBV18 and TRBJ2-5, reads NAGVMQNPRHLVRRRGQEARLRCSPMKGHSHVYWYRQLPEEGLKFMVYLQKENIIDESGMPKERFSAEFPKEGPSILRIQQVVRGDSAAYFCASSPEEETQYFGPGTRLLVL.

V and J are TRBV2 and TRBJ1-1; tentative D call: TRBD1 (5 bases). CDR3 size: 14 residues. From germline, CDR1 is SNHLY and CDR2 FYNNEI. The germline V and J ends were trimmed by 0 bases and 7 bases, with 12 bases remaining between them. CDR3 coding DNA: TGTGCCAGCAGTGAAGCGCTTCGGGGGGTTGAAGCTTTCTTT. This gives the protein CASSEALRGVEAFF.

This chain links TRBV18 with TRBJ2-5; TRBD1 matches at 9 bases. Germline V lookup: CDR1 KGHSH, CDR2 LQKENI. V shed 3 bases and J 5 bases; nucleotides not matched to a gene: 4. The CDR3 runs to 14 residues. CDR3 amino acids: CASSPGQGRETQYF. Here the CDR3 DNA reads TGTGCCAGCTCACCGGGACAGGGTAGGGAGACCCAGTACTTC.

This clone was observed a few times. This chain uses TRBV5-1 with TRBJ2-6, with D unclear. The CDR3 has 14 residues. Per the germline V gene, CDR1 is SGHRS and CDR2 is YFSETQ. Trimming removed 7 bases from V and 2 bases from J, with 10 bases in between. The CDR3 sequence is CASATRTGANVLTF. The CDR3 DNA sequence: TGCGCCAGCGCAACTCGCACTGGGGCCAACGTCCTGACTTTC. The entire variable domain, with the rest obtained from reference TRBV5-1 and TRBJ2-6, is as follows: KAGVTQTPRYLIKTRGQQVTLSCSPISGHRSVSWYQQTPGQGLQFLFEYFSETQRNKGNFPGRFSGRQFSNSRSEMNVSTLELGDSALYLCASATRTGANVLTFGAGSRLTVL.

The chain has TRBV7-9 and TRBJ2-2, with D possibly TRBD1 on 6 matching bases. Germline assignment: CDR1 SEHNR and CDR2 FQNEAQ (reference sequence). This CDR3 spans 15 amino acids. Trimming pared 1 base from V and 3 bases from J, leaving 9 bases between. Written as DNA, the CDR3 is TGTGCCAGCAGCTTAGGGCAGGGGTACACCGGGGAGCTGTTTTTT. As protein: CASSLGQGYTGELFF.